This T cell receptor (beta chain) appears in the sequencing data of a study of molecular identifiers for immune sequencing clone quantification. With regard to this clonotype: This sequence may be a read error, since a much larger clone differs from it by one base.

Each CDR3 protein is one row after TCRdb ran MiXCR on the PCR reads. Of about 630,000 distinct CDR3 sequences detected, around 25% appear once; the ten largest clones hold approximately 0.75%. The length of the CDR3 is 14 residues. Per the germline V gene, CDR1 is KGHDR and CDR2 is SFDVKD. The sequencing input was naive CD8+ T cells from blood, with Jurkat cell RNA spiked in. The subset is: FACS-sorted CD8+CD4-CCR7+CD45RA+ naive T cells. The sequence came from a human donor in good health. Some libraries in this study had Jurkat cell RNA spiked in. V and J are TRBV24-1 and TRBJ2-2, with D unresolved. The CDR3 DNA sequence: TGTGCCACCGGTGATTTTACAGCATCCGGGGAGCTGTTTTTT. This sequence encodes CATGDFTASGELFF.